This TCR beta chain is from a study of cytomegalovirus exposure and HLA in healthy donors. Whole-study context: Of the donors genotyped, several hundred in all, 75% to 85% fell in the Caucasian-associated ancestry cluster. Overall study findings and caveats: The productive fraction for most TCR beta V segments was about 87% or about 30% in an earlier analysis. Excluded were some V segments that proved indistinguishable, including TRBV6-2 and TRBV6-3. In a later analysis, a missense DCLRE1C variant was linked to TCR beta V- and J-gene trimming.

Trimming removed 4 bases at V and 4 bases at J, with 11 bases between. Germline values: CDR1 SEHNR, CDR2 FQNEAQ (reference sequence). The CDR3 loop spans 15 amino acids. The primer mix had 60 Vbeta and 13 Jbeta primers. Repertoires were generated with immunoSEQ multiplex PCR, while TCRdb's copy carries only in-frame clones and drops some. The table has more than 150,000 clones, roughly four fifths seen once. Concerning this clone itself: Its antigen is currently unknown.

The chain is built from TRBV7-9 and TRBJ1-6, with D unclear. The receptor comes from a man aged 45 to 65 in good health and CMV-seronegative. The sequencing sample was made of PBMCs. The DNA of the CDR3 is TGTGCCAGCAGCTCAGGCAGAGTTTATAATTCACCCCTCCACTTT. Translated: CASSSGRVYNSPLHF.